The clone carrying this T cell receptor beta chain was seen a handful of times. Its target is unknown. This CDR3 is 16 amino acids long. Trimming at V came to 6 bases and at J to 3 bases, leaving 8 bases not matched to a gene. CDR1 is MDHEN and CDR2 is SYDVKM in the germline V gene. TCRdb re-analysed the RT-PCR reads in MiXCR, keeping a single row per CDR3 protein. Among hundreds of thousands of distinct CDR3 sequences, 10% to 15% were seen once, and the ten largest hold 10%. The data belong to a study of response to subunit inactivated influenza vaccine. Study outcomes and limitations: New T cells are recruited in small numbers by each seasonal influenza vaccination, according to the authors' suggestion.

The TCR comes from a man over 45 who received an inactivated influenza vaccine. This specimen was PBMCs from blood, taken on the day of vaccination. V and J are TRBV28 and TRBJ2-1; 10 positions match TRBD2. CDR3 nucleotides: TGTGCCAGCAGCTCCCAACGGACTAGCGGCTACAATGAGCAGTTCTTC. Translated, it gives CASSSQRTSGYNEQFF.